This T cell receptor beta chain was recovered during a study of shared clonotypes between healthy human individuals. Study outcomes and limitations: Shared clonotypes: approximately 5.3% naive CD4, around 3.4% naive CD8, roughly 2.4% memory CD4, about 0.41% memory CD8.

As handled by the study authors: ImmunoSEQ output held junction-only sequences without quality scores, so filtering differed. This table comes from immunoSEQ multiplex PCR, and its TCRdb copy is limited to in-frame clones, with some not included. V and J calls and clone size are copied from that table; D and trimming were computed from the DNA. The sample lists roughly 1,800,000 clones, just under 95% occurring once. V dropped 1 base and J dropped 4; count of bases not matched to a gene: 11. Germline V gene data show CDR1 as SGHTA and CDR2 as FQGTGA. The CDR3 spans 18 residues. Naivety among CD8 cells was defined by CD45RO negativity and positive CCR7 selection, thereby excluding terminally differentiated effector memory CD45RA+ cells. As regards this clone: The antigen is unknown.

This TCR was recovered from a man younger than 30 in good health. The chain uses TRBV7-3 and TRBJ2-2; 8 bases fit TRBD1. The sample taken for sequencing was naive CD8+ T cells sorted from blood. CDR3 DNA: TGTGCCAGCAGCTTAATTTCTTTAGGGACAGGCTCCACCGGGGAGCTGTTTTTT. This codes for CASSLISLGTGSTGELFF.